This T cell receptor beta chain stems from a study of CXCR3-negative and CXCR3-positive naive CD8 T cells. On this clonotype: Its antigen is currently unknown.

Germline CDR1 is LNHDA and CDR2 is SQIVND (reference sequence). The CDR3 runs to 14 residues. TRB cDNA libraries were made by UMI-labeled 5' RACE. For each CDR3 protein, TCRdb gives one entry from its re-call of the 5' RACE reads, without DNA. The specimen's table records some 130,000 distinct CDR3 sequences. Study-wide results and caveats: Cryopreserved cells partially lost CXCR3 expression, and fresh PBMCs were used in most assays. TRBV-TRBJ usage was similar across naive CXCR3 subsets but distinct in memory cells.

Sequencing was performed on naive CXCR3- CD8+ T cells from blood. As to subset: CD45RO-CCR7+CD27+CD95- naive CD8+ T cells lacking CXCR3 (TNR3-). The chain recombines TRBV19 with TRBJ2-3. The source of this sequence is a human donor in good health. Some clones in this sample may be carry-over from other donors' samples. CDR3 protein: CASNLCGFTDTQYF.